Below, 22 T cell receptor beta chains from the same sample are listed, as sequenced in a study of early T cells in non-severe SARS-CoV-2 infection. TCRdb ran MiXCR on the 5' RACE reads and lists one entry per CDR3 protein. The table shows tens of thousands of distinct CDR3 sequences, with 9% to 15% occurring only once. The sample taken for sequencing was whole blood. Every receptor here comes from an adult who was a healthcare worker with PCR-confirmed SARS-CoV-2 infection or an uninfected control (not recorded which).

This clonotype was counted at least ten times. This chain links TRBV20-1 with TRBJ1-1; tentative D call: TRBD1 (5 bases). Germline assignment: CDR1 DFQATT and CDR2 SNEGSKA (reference sequence). V lost 3 bases to trimming and J lost 3 bases, with 11 bases between them. CDR3 length: 13 residues. The CDR3 nucleotides read TGCAGTGCTAGTCAGGGTTCGGACACTGAAGCTTTCTTT. As protein: CSASQGSDTEAFF.

The rearrangement uses TRBV12-3 or TRBV12-4 and TRBJ2-3; 8 bases agree with TRBD2. V shed 7 bases, J shed 4 bases, and the junction held 13 bases outside the gene matches. CDR3 length: 16 residues. The CDR3 here is CASNRRTSGRADTQYF. The DNA for the CDR3 is TGTGCCAGCAATAGGAGAACTAGCGGACGTGCAGATACGCAGTATTTT.

This clonotype occurred a few times. The chain combines TRBV5-8 with TRBJ2-7; 11 nucleotides match TRBD2. Germline CDR1 SGHTS, CDR2 YDEGEE. CDR3 length equals 16 residues. Unmatched junction bases numbered 5, after V lost 0 bases and J lost 3 bases. The CDR3 reads CASSLGASGRNYEQYF. The CDR3 DNA reads TGTGCCAGCAGCTTGGGGGCTAGCGGGAGGAACTACGAGCAGTACTTC.

This clonotype was picked up a small number of times. This chain connects TRBV29-1 to TRBJ2-7, with 9 bases that match TRBD1. Germline trimming cut 7 bases from V and 6 bases from J; bases unmatched to any gene: 7. CDR1 and CDR2 from the germline V gene are SQVTM and ANQGSEA. The CDR3 totals 12 residues. CDR3 nucleotides: TGCAGCGCCCGAGGGGACAGGGTCGAGCAGTACTTC. Its translation is CSARGDRVEQYF.

The rearrangement joins TRBV6-2 or TRBV6-3 to TRBJ2-1; D is unresolved. Germline V gene data show CDR1 as MNHEY and CDR2 as SVGEGT. The CDR3 loop spans 18 amino acids. Trimming cost V 0 bases and J 1 base, with 16 bases left between them. DNA of the CDR3: TGTGCCAGCAGTTACTCCCCTCCTCGTTACCTTTCCTACAATGAGCAGTTCTTC. Translating it yields CASSYSPPRYLSYNEQFF.

This clonotype was recorded at least ten times. The rearrangement joins TRBV6-6 to TRBJ1-4; 8 bases match TRBD1. The CDR3 runs to 13 residues. Germline V gene sequence: CDR1 MNHNY, CDR2 SVGAGI (reference sequence). After removal of 6 bases from V and 10 bases from J, the junction contained 7 bases not matched to a gene. In DNA form, the CDR3 reads TGTGCCAGCAGCCCCGGGACAGGAGGAAAACTGTTTTTT. Protein: CASSPGTGGKLFF.

The genes are TRBV29-1 and TRBJ2-7, with D possibly TRBD1 on 6 matching bases. With 6 bases removed from V and 5 bases from J, the gap between germline ends came to 11 bases. This CDR3 is built from 11 residues. Germline V lookup: CDR1 SQVTM, CDR2 ANQGSEA. The CDR3 DNA follows: TGCAGCGTACAGGGAGACAACGAGCAGTACTTC. Protein product: CSVQGDNEQYF.

By share, this clonotype ranks as medium-sized. The chain employs TRBV6-2 or TRBV6-3 and TRBJ2-1; D is unclear. Germline loops: CDR1 MNHEY, CDR2 SVGEGT. Trimming cost V 2 bases and J 6 bases, with 11 bases left between them. CDR3 length: 14 residues. The CDR3 coding sequence is TGTGCCAGCAGTTACGACGGGTTTCCCAATGAGCAGTTCTTC. Translation gives CASSYDGFPNEQFF.

This clonotype has ten or more counts. The chain links TRBV7-6 to TRBJ2-2; the D gene is possibly TRBD2 (5 bases). Germline CDR1 reads SGHVS; CDR2 reads FNYEAQ. The V end lost 8 bases, the J end lost 0 bases, and 10 bases lay between the germline ends. The CDR3 consists of 14 residues. CDR3 region: CASGIAPNTGELFF. The CDR3 region has the DNA TGTGCCAGCGGCATAGCGCCGAACACCGGGGAGCTGTTTTTT.

This clonotype showed up many times. V usage is TRBV19 and J usage is TRBJ1-1; a weak D match, TRBD1 (6 bases). V lost 3 bases and J 7 bases, leaving 12 bases between the germline ends. Germline CDR1 LNHDA, CDR2 SQIVND (reference sequence). This CDR3 spans 13 amino acids. The CDR3 loop reads CASSIPGAGEAFF. In DNA, the CDR3 is TGTGCCAGTAGTATCCCGGGGGCTGGTGAAGCTTTCTTT.

This clonotype was picked up a small number of times. This chain links TRBV24-1 with TRBJ2-1; 9 positions match TRBD2. Germline CDR1 and CDR2: KGHDR and SFDVKD. This CDR3 comprises 14 residues. Unmatched junction bases numbered 8, after V lost 3 bases and J lost 12 bases. CDR3 loop: CATSDPGLAGRQFF. The CDR3 bases are TGTGCCACCAGTGATCCGGGGCTAGCGGGACGGCAGTTCTTC.

This clonotype was counted between two and nine times. The chain is built from TRBV7-2 and TRBJ1-6; D not certain. V was shortened by 7 bases and J by 10 bases, with 11 bases between the two germline ends. CDR3 length: 12 amino acids. Germline assignment: CDR1 SGHTA and CDR2 FQGNSA. Here the CDR3 reads CASTARFSPLHF. As DNA, the CDR3 is TGTGCCAGCACGGCGCGGTTCTCACCCCTCCACTTT. The full variable domain, its missing parts supplied by reference TRBV7-2 and TRBJ1-6, is GAGVSQSPSNKVTEKGKDVELRCDPISGHTALYWYRQSLGQGLEFLIYFQGNSAPDKSGLPSDRFSAERTGGSVSTLTIQRTQQEDSAVYLCASTARFSPLHFGNGTRLTVT.

This clonotype has only a few counts. The chain couples TRBV7-2 to TRBJ2-1; 13 nucleotides match TRBD2. The germline CDR1 and CDR2 sequences are SGHTA and FQGNSA. The CDR3 covers 21 residues. With V trimmed by 4 bases and J by 0 bases, 15 bases remained unmatched. DNA of the CDR3: TGTGCCAGCAGCTATCCCTCCGGGACTAGCGGGGCTCAAAGCTCCTACAATGAGCAGTTCTTC. This sequence encodes CASSYPSGTSGAQSSYNEQFF.

This clonotype was seen a handful of times. This chain connects TRBV6-2 or TRBV6-3 to TRBJ1-5; 11 bases are shared with TRBD1. Trimming took 6 bases from V and 1 from J; bases not matched to a gene: 11. Germline CDR1 reads MNHEY; CDR2 reads SVGEGT. CDR3 length equals 18 residues. DNA of the CDR3: TGTGCCAGCAGGACATTGGACAGGGGGCACGTCAGCAATCAGCCCCAGCATTTT. It specifies CASRTLDRGHVSNQPQHF.

This clonotype was seen more than once but under ten times. The chain joins TRBV7-9 to TRBJ1-1; TRBD1 matches at 7 bases. Germline V gene data show CDR1 as SEHNR and CDR2 as FQNEAQ (reference sequence). The CDR3 is 13 residues long. Losses at the gene ends were 5 bases for V and 6 bases for J; bases not matched to a gene: 6. CDR3 sequence: CASSPDRDPEAFF. The CDR3 nucleotides are TGTGCCAGCAGCCCCGACAGGGACCCTGAAGCTTTCTTT.

The V gene is TRBV25-1, the J gene TRBJ1-5; D call uncertain. The CDR3 contains 15 residues. V shed 4 bases and J shed 7 bases, with 17 bases lying between them. Germline V gene lookup returns CDR1 MGHDK and CDR2 SYGVNS. CDR3 DNA sequence: TGTGCCAGCAGTGGGCGAACGGAGTTCGGACAGCCCCAGCATTTT. This gives the protein CASSGRTEFGQPQHF.

The rearrangement links TRBV20-1 to TRBJ1-1; D ambiguous. Germline CDR1 and CDR2: DFQATT and SNEGSKA (reference sequence). V was pared by 3 bases and J by 3 bases, with 5 bases between. The CDR3 loop spans 11 amino acids. This CDR3 reads CSARRDTEAFF. The CDR3 DNA is TGCAGTGCTAGGAGGGACACTGAAGCTTTCTTT.

This clonotype was seen more than once but under ten times. The gene calls are TRBV10-3 and TRBJ1-1; D may be TRBD1 (6 bases). This CDR3 has 13 residues. The germline V gene has CDR1 ENHRY and CDR2 SYGVKD. Trimming cost V 11 bases and J 2 bases, with 15 bases left between them. Written as DNA, the CDR3 is TGTGCCTTAAGTAAACAGGGAAACACTGAAGCTTTCTTT. Amino acids: CALSKQGNTEAFF.

This chain links TRBV20-1 with TRBJ2-1; 11 nucleotides match TRBD1. Trimming cost V 6 bases and J 1 base; bases outside gene matches: 8. There are 16 residues in the CDR3. The germline gives CDR1 DFQATT, CDR2 SNEGSKA (reference sequence). In nucleotides, the CDR3 is TGCAGTGCCCTCCCCGGGACAGGGGGGTCCTACAATGAGCAGTTCTTC. As protein: CSALPGTGGSYNEQFF.

In this sample, this clonotype turned up a few times. The chain recombines TRBV4-3 with TRBJ2-7; 7 bases fit TRBD2. V shed 0 bases, J shed 2 bases, and the junction held 7 bases outside the gene matches. The CDR3 has 16 amino acids. Germline loops: CDR1 LGHNA, CDR2 YSLEER. The CDR3 here is CASSQDRASGTYEQYF. The CDR3 coding sequence is TGCGCCAGCAGCCAAGATAGGGCTAGCGGAACCTACGAGCAGTACTTC.

V gene TRBV29-1 combines with J gene TRBJ2-7, with TRBD1 matching 7 bases. Germline V gives CDR1 SQVTM, CDR2 ANQGSEA. The CDR3 has 14 amino acids. The J segment lost 3 bases and the V segment lost 5 bases, leaving 10 bases of the junction unmatched. CDR3 sequence: CSVHTGESVYEQYF. The CDR3 nucleotides are TGCAGCGTTCATACAGGGGAGAGCGTCTACGAGCAGTACTTC.

This clonotype was counted between two and nine times. The DNA of the CDR3 is TGTGCCAGCAGTTTCACTTACACCGGGGAGCTGTTTTTT. Its protein product is CASSFTYTGELFF. J is TRBJ2-2 and V is TRBV27, with D hard to call. The CDR3 length is 13 residues. Germline assignment: CDR1 MNHEY and CDR2 SMNVEV (reference sequence). V lost 3 bases, J lost 3 bases, and 5 bases lay in between.